These T cell receptor beta chains were read from a single sample in a study of shared clonotypes between healthy human individuals. Assay used: immunoSEQ multiplex PCR; TCRdb lists only in-frame clones, some missing. Among around 2.1 million clones, roughly 91% were seen once, and the ten largest hold 1.7%. Material for sequencing was naive CD8+ T cells from PBMCs. All receptors derive from a young man in good health. Some clones in this sample may be carry-over from other donors' samples. CDR3s include the opening cysteine and the closing phenylalanine or tryptophan. A D gene is named only where the DNA matches it firmly.

v_gene: TRBV30; j_gene: TRBJ2-2; d_gene: TRBD2; CDR3aa: CAWSWGGGLAGFSGELFF; CDR3nt: TGTGCCTGGAGTTGGGGGGGCGGACTAGCGGGATTCAGCGGGGAGCTGTTTTTT
v_gene: TRBV13; j_gene: TRBJ1-5; d_gene: TRBD1; CDR3aa: CASSQRGTGGNQPQHF; CDR3nt: TGTGCCAGCAGCCAACGGGGGACAGGGGGGAATCAGCCCCAGCATTTT
v_gene: TRBV19; j_gene: TRBJ2-7; d_gene: TRBD2; CDR3aa: CASSDLRASGSYEQYF; CDR3nt: TGTGCCAGTAGCGACCTTAGGGCTAGCGGCTCCTACGAGCAGTACTTC
v_gene: TRBV4-2; j_gene: TRBJ2-1; d_gene: NA; CDR3aa: CASSQDLLRVGSQISYNEQFF; CDR3nt: TGTGCCAGCAGCCAAGATCTTTTAAGGGTCGGGTCTCAGATATCCTACAATGAGCAGTTCTTC
v_gene: TRBV11-2; j_gene: TRBJ2-2; d_gene: NA; CDR3aa: CASSYGPTQRRELFF; CDR3nt: TGTGCCAGCAGTTATGGGCCTACACAGCGTCGGGAGCTGTTTTTT
v_gene: TRBV27; j_gene: TRBJ2-7; d_gene: NA; CDR3aa: CASRPDSNYEQYF; CDR3nt: TGTGCCAGCAGACCCGACAGTAACTACGAGCAGTACTTC
v_gene: TRBV28; j_gene: TRBJ2-3; d_gene: NA; CDR3aa: CASSSYSGTLTDTQYF; CDR3nt: TGTGCCAGCAGTTCCTATTCCGGGACACTCACAGATACGCAGTATTTT
v_gene: TRBV5-6; j_gene: TRBJ2-1; d_gene: NA; CDR3aa: CASSFPSAVEQFF; CDR3nt: TGTGCCAGCAGCTTCCCCTCCGCGGTTGAGCAGTTCTTC
v_gene: TRBV11-3; j_gene: TRBJ2-2; d_gene: NA; CDR3aa: CASSPGQNTGELFF; CDR3nt: TGTGCCAGCAGCCCAGGACAAAACACCGGGGAGCTGTTTTTT
v_gene: TRBV4-3; j_gene: TRBJ2-1; d_gene: NA; CDR3aa: CASSQVSAIHNEQFF; CDR3nt: TGCGCCAGCAGCCAAGTCAGCGCGATCCACAATGAGCAGTTCTTC